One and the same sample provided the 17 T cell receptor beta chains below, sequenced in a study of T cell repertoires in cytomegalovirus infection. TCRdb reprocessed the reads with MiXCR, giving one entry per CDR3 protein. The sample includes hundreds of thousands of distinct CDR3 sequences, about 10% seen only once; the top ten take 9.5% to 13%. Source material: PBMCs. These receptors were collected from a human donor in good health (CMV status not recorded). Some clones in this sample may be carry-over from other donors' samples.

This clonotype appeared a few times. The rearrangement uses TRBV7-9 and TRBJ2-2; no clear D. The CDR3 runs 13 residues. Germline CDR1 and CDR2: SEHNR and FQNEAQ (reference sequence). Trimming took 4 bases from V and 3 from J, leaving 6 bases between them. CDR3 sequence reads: CASSSFYTGELFF. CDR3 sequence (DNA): TGTGCCAGCAGCTCCTTTTACACCGGGGAGCTGTTTTTT.

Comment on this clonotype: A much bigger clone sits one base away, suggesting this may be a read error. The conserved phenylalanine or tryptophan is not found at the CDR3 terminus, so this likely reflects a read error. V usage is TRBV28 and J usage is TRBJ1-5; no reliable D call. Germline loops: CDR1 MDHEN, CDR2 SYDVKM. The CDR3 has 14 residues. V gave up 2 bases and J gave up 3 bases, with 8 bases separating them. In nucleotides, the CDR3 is TGTGCCAGCAGTTTAGTGGAAATCAATCAGCCCCAGCATTTA. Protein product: CASSLVEINQPQHL.

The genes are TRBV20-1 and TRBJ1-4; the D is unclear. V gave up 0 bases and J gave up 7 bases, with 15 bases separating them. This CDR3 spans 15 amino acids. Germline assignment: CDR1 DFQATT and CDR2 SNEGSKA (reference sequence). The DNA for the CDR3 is TGCAGTGCTAGAGATCTGGCTCAAGCGGGTGAAAAACTGTTTTTT. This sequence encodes CSARDLAQAGEKLFF.

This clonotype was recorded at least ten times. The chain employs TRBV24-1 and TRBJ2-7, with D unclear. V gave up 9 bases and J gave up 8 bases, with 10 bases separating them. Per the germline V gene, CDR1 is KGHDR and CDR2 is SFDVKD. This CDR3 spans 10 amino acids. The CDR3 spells CATPVGQQYF. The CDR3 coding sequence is TGTGCCACCCCTGTAGGACAGCAGTACTTC.

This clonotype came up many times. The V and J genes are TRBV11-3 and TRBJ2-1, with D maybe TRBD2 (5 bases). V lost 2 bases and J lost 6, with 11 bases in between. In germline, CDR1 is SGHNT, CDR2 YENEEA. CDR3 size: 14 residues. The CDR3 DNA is TGTGCCAGCAGCTTAAAGGGAGATGTCAATGAGCAGTTCTTC. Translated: CASSLKGDVNEQFF. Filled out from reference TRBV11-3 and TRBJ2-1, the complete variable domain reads EAGVVQSPRYKIIEKKQPVAFWCNPISGHNTLYWYLQNLGQGPELLIRYENEEAVDDSQLPKDRFSAERLKGVDSTLKIQPAELGDSAVYLCASSLKGDVNEQFFGPGTRLTVL.

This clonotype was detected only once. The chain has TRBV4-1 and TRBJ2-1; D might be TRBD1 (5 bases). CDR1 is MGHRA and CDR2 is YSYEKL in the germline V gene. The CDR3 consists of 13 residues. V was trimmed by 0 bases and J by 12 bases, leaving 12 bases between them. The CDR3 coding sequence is TGCGCCAGCAGCCAAGATAAAGGGGCGTCGCAGTTCTTC. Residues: CASSQDKGASQFF.

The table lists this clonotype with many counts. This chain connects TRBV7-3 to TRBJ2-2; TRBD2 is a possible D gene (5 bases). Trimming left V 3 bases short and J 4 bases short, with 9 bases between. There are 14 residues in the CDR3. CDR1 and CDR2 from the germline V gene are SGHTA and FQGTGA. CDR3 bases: TGTGCCAGCAGCTTGGAGGAGAGCACCGGGGAGCTGTTTTTT. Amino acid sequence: CASSLEESTGELFF.

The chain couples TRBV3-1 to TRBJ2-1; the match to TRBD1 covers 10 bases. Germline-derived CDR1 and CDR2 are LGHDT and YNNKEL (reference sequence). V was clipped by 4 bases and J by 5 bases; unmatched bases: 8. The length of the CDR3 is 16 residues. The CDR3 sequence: CASSPRQGALDNEQFF. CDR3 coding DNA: TGTGCCAGCAGCCCTAGACAGGGGGCTCTTGACAATGAGCAGTTCTTC.

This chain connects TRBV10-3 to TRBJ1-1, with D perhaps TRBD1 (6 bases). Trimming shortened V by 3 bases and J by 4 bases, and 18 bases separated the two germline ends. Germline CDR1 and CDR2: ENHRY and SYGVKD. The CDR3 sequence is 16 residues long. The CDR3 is CAISEGLGGWGTEAFF. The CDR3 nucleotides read TGTGCCATCAGTGAAGGTTTGGGGGGCTGGGGCACTGAAGCTTTCTTT.

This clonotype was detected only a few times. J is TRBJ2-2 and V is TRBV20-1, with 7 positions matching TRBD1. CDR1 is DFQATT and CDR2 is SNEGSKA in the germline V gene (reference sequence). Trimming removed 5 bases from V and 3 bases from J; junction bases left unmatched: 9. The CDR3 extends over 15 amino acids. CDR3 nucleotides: TGCAGTGCTCCTCAGGGGGTAGGACACACCGGGGAGCTGTTTTTT. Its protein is CSAPQGVGHTGELFF.

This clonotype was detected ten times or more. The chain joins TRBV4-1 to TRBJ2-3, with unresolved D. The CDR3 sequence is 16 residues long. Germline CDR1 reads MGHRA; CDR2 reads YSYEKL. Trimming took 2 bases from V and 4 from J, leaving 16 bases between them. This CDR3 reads CASSQLDLFVADTQYF. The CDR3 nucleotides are TGCGCCAGCAGCCAATTGGATCTCTTCGTCGCAGATACGCAGTATTTT.

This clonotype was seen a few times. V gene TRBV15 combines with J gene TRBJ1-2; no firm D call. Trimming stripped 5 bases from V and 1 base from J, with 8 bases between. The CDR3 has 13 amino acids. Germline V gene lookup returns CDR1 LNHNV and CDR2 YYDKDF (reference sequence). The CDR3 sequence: CATSSQSNYGYTF. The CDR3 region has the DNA TGTGCCACCAGCTCACAGAGTAACTATGGCTACACCTTC.

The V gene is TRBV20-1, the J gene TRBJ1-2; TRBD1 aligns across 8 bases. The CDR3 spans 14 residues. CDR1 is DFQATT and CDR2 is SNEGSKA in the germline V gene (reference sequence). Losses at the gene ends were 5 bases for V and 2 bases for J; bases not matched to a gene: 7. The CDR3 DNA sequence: TGCAGTGCTTTCCGGACAGGGTTGAACTATGGCTACACCTTC. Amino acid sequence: CSAFRTGLNYGYTF.

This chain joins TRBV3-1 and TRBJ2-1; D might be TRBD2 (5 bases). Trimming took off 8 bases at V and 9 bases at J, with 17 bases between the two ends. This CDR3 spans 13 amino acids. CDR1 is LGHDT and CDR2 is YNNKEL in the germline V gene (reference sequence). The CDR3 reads CASGRRVVSEQFF. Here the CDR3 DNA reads TGTGCCAGCGGTAGGCGGGTTGTGAGTGAGCAGTTCTTC.

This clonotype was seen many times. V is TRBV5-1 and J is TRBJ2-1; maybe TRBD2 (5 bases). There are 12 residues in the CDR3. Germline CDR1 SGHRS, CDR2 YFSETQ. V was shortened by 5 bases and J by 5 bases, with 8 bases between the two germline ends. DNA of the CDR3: TGCGCCAGCAGGGAGACTAACAATGAGCAGTTCTTC. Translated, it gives CASRETNNEQFF.

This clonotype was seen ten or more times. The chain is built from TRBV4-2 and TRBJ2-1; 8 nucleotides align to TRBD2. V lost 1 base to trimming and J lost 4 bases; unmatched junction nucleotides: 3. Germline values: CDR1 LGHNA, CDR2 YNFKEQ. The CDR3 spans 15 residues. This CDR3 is CASSQGLARYNEQFF. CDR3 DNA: TGTGCCAGCAGCCAAGGACTAGCGCGGTACAATGAGCAGTTCTTC.

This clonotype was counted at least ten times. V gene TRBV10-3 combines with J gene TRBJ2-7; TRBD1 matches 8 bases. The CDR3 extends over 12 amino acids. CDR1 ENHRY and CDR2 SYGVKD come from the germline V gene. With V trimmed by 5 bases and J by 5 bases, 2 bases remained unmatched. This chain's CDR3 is CAISPGGNEQYF. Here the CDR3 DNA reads TGTGCCATCAGTCCAGGGGGCAACGAGCAGTACTTC.